These T cell receptor beta chains were read from a single sample in a study of shared clonotypes between healthy human individuals. Using immunoSEQ multiplex PCR, the repertoire was profiled, and TCRdb retains in-frame clones only, with some absent. The sample shows roughly 2.1 million clones, roughly 91% of them seen only once. The sample consisted of naive CD8+ T cells from PBMCs. The receptors were sampled from a man younger than 35 in good health. Some clones in this sample may be carry-over from other donors' samples. The CDR3 runs from the conserved cysteine through the conserved F or W. The order of the fields is clone size, J gene, D gene, V gene, CDR3 protein, CDR3 DNA. D genes are given only for firm matches. Clone size is given for some rows only: seen once, a few or many times, or a class if the clone is expanded.

clone_size: .
j_call: TRBJ1-5
d_call: .
v_call: TRBV27
cdr3_aa: CASAGSNQPQHF
cdr3_nt: TGTGCCAGCGCAGGTAGCAATCAGCCCCAGCATTTT

clone_size: .
j_call: TRBJ2-3
d_call: .
v_call: TRBV9
cdr3_aa: CASSKSSTDTQYF
cdr3_nt: TGTGCCAGCAGCAAGTCTAGCACAGATACGCAGTATTTT

clone_size: .
j_call: TRBJ1-1
d_call: TRBD1
v_call: TRBV13
cdr3_aa: CASSYGGQSEAFF
cdr3_nt: TGTGCCAGCAGCTACGGGGGACAGTCTGAAGCTTTCTTT

clone_size: .
j_call: TRBJ2-1
d_call: .
v_call: TRBV5-1
cdr3_aa: CASSWGPGDEQFF
cdr3_nt: TGCGCCAGCAGCTGGGGCCCGGGGGATGAGCAGTTCTTC

clone_size: .
j_call: TRBJ2-5
d_call: TRBD2
v_call: TRBV7-3
cdr3_aa: CASSRDTGLAGAGFETQYF
cdr3_nt: TGTGCCAGCAGCCGAGATACGGGACTAGCGGGAGCGGGGTTTGAGACCCAGTACTTC

clone_size: .
j_call: TRBJ1-5
d_call: .
v_call: TRBV15
cdr3_aa: CATSRDISRLGPQHF
cdr3_nt: TGTGCCACCAGCAGAGATATTTCCCGTTTGGGGCCCCAGCATTTT

clone_size: .
j_call: TRBJ1-2
d_call: TRBD1
v_call: TRBV7-9
cdr3_aa: CASSQDRGTGYTF
cdr3_nt: TGTGCCAGCAGCCAGGACAGGGGCACTGGCTACACCTTC

clone_size: .
j_call: TRBJ2-5
d_call: .
v_call: TRBV4-1
cdr3_aa: CASSQEGLRETQYF
cdr3_nt: TGCGCCAGCAGCCAAGAGGGCCTTAGGGAGACCCAGTACTTC

clone_size: .
j_call: TRBJ2-7
d_call: .
v_call: TRBV7-6
cdr3_aa: CASSTRGAGAEQYF
cdr3_nt: TGTGCCAGCAGCACCCGCGGCGCGGGCGCGGAGCAGTACTTC

clone_size: .
j_call: TRBJ2-3
d_call: .
v_call: TRBV19
cdr3_aa: CASKPLAAPDTQYF
cdr3_nt: TGTGCCAGTAAACCTTTAGCGGCCCCAGATACGCAGTATTTT

clone_size: .
j_call: TRBJ2-3
d_call: TRBD2
v_call: TRBV9
cdr3_aa: CASSVEVLAGADTQYF
cdr3_nt: TGTGCCAGCAGCGTAGAGGTTCTAGCGGGGGCAGATACGCAGTATTTT

clone_size: .
j_call: TRBJ2-1
d_call: .
v_call: TRBV30
cdr3_aa: CAWSVLAWHEQFF
cdr3_nt: TGTGCCTGGAGTGTACTAGCCTGGCATGAGCAGTTCTTC

clone_size: .
j_call: TRBJ1-1
d_call: .
v_call: TRBV6-5
cdr3_aa: CASSYSKAGTEAFF
cdr3_nt: TGTGCCAGCAGTTACTCGAAGGCGGGGACTGAAGCTTTCTTT

clone_size: .
j_call: TRBJ1-4
d_call: TRBD1
v_call: TRBV2
cdr3_aa: CASSGQGGEKLFF
cdr3_nt: TGTGCCAGCAGTGGACAGGGGGGTGAAAAACTGTTTTTT

clone_size: once
j_call: TRBJ2-5
d_call: .
v_call: TRBV7-3
cdr3_aa: CASSLTGGEETQYF
cdr3_nt: TGTGCCAGCAGCTTAACCGGTGGGGAGGAGACCCAGTACTTC

clone_size: .
j_call: TRBJ2-1
d_call: TRBD2
v_call: TRBV9
cdr3_aa: CASSVPGLPPSEQFF
cdr3_nt: TGTGCCAGCAGCGTCCCGGGACTACCACCCAGTGAGCAGTTCTTC

clone_size: once
j_call: TRBJ2-1
d_call: .
v_call: TRBV14
cdr3_aa: CASSQDQLGVGGARLDPFF
cdr3_nt: TGTGCCAGCAGCCAAGATCAGCTTGGAGTAGGTGGGGCACGGTTAGATCCGTTCTTC

clone_size: .
j_call: TRBJ2-7
d_call: .
v_call: TRBV6-6
cdr3_aa: CASSYLSGQAYEQYF
cdr3_nt: TGTGCCAGCAGTTACTTATCGGGACAAGCCTACGAGCAGTACTTC

clone_size: .
j_call: TRBJ1-1
d_call: .
v_call: TRBV7-6
cdr3_aa: CASSLGTAMNTEAFF
cdr3_nt: TGTGCCAGCAGCTTAGGGACGGCGATGAACACTGAAGCTTTCTTT

clone_size: .
j_call: TRBJ1-2
d_call: .
v_call: TRBV10-3
cdr3_aa: CAIEAGGFHTF
cdr3_nt: TGTGCCATCGAAGCGGGGGGGTTCCACACCTTC

clone_size: once
j_call: TRBJ2-3
d_call: TRBD2
v_call: TRBV4-3
cdr3_aa: CASSQVTSGSTDTQYF
cdr3_nt: TGCGCCAGCAGCCAGGTTACTAGCGGGAGCACAGATACGCAGTATTTT

clone_size: .
j_call: TRBJ1-1
d_call: .
v_call: TRBV10-1
cdr3_aa: CASSESQGWTEAFF
cdr3_nt: TGCGCCAGCAGTGAGTCCCAAGGTTGGACTGAAGCTTTCTTT

clone_size: .
j_call: TRBJ1-3
d_call: .
v_call: TRBV28
cdr3_aa: CASSFPPGQGPLSTGNTIYF
cdr3_nt: TGTGCCAGCAGTTTTCCCCCCGGGCAGGGTCCTCTCAGTACCGGAAACACCATATATTTT

clone_size: .
j_call: TRBJ2-7
d_call: .
v_call: TRBV10-3
cdr3_aa: CAISEPSGNPYEQYF
cdr3_nt: TGTGCCATCAGTGAGCCCTCTGGTAACCCCTACGAGCAGTACTTC

clone_size: .
j_call: TRBJ1-1
d_call: .
v_call: TRBV5-6
cdr3_aa: CASSWVTGNTEAFF
cdr3_nt: TGTGCCAGCAGCTGGGTGACGGGGAACACTGAAGCTTTCTTT

clone_size: .
j_call: TRBJ2-7
d_call: .
v_call: TRBV5-1
cdr3_aa: CASSYMTVPGNEQYF
cdr3_nt: TGCGCCAGCAGCTACATGACGGTCCCGGGGAACGAGCAGTACTTC

clone_size: .
j_call: TRBJ2-2
d_call: TRBD1
v_call: TRBV27
cdr3_aa: CASSVDRAGTGELFF
cdr3_nt: TGTGCCAGCAGTGTGGACAGGGCCGGCACCGGGGAGCTGTTTTTT

clone_size: .
j_call: TRBJ1-2
d_call: .
v_call: TRBV6-5
cdr3_aa: CASSPQGRYGYTF
cdr3_nt: TGTGCCAGCAGCCCTCAGGGTCGATATGGCTACACCTTC

clone_size: .
j_call: TRBJ2-7
d_call: TRBD1
v_call: TRBV10-3
cdr3_aa: CAISVRTGSSYEQYF
cdr3_nt: TGTGCCATCAGTGTCAGGACAGGGAGTTCCTACGAGCAGTACTTC

clone_size: .
j_call: TRBJ2-7
d_call: .
v_call: TRBV13
cdr3_aa: CASSLPSGGGTYEQYF
cdr3_nt: TGTGCCAGCAGTCTTCCGAGCGGAGGGGGCACCTACGAGCAGTACTTC

clone_size: once
j_call: TRBJ2-3
d_call: .
v_call: TRBV9
cdr3_aa: CASSPTGKFSTDTQYF
cdr3_nt: TGTGCCAGCAGCCCTACAGGGAAATTTAGCACAGATACGCAGTATTTT

clone_size: .
j_call: TRBJ2-2
d_call: TRBD2
v_call: TRBV2
cdr3_aa: CAILSSGGFNGELFF
cdr3_nt: TGTGCCATCCTGTCTAGCGGGGGTTTTAACGGGGAGCTGTTTTTT

clone_size: once
j_call: TRBJ1-5
d_call: .
v_call: TRBV19
cdr3_aa: CASRTLREGDQPQHF
cdr3_nt: TGTGCCAGTAGAACGCTGCGGGAGGGAGATCAGCCCCAGCATTTT

clone_size: .
j_call: TRBJ2-2
d_call: .
v_call: TRBV19
cdr3_aa: CASKRRALSLAGQVLAGELFF
cdr3_nt: TGTGCCAGTAAGAGGCGGGCCCTTTCCTTAGCGGGACAGGTATTAGCCGGGGAGCTGTTTTTT

clone_size: once
j_call: TRBJ2-5
d_call: .
v_call: TRBV10-2
cdr3_aa: CASSASYGVGETQYF
cdr3_nt: TGCGCCAGCAGTGCCTCTTACGGGGTCGGGGAGACCCAGTACTTC

clone_size: .
j_call: TRBJ2-7
d_call: .
v_call: TRBV4-1
cdr3_aa: CASSQYDGSLAEQYF
cdr3_nt: TGCGCCAGCAGCCAGTACGACGGGAGTCTCGCCGAGCAGTACTTC

clone_size: .
j_call: TRBJ2-7
d_call: TRBD2
v_call: TRBV5-1
cdr3_aa: CASSSGLAGYEQYF
cdr3_nt: TGCGCCAGCAGCTCGGGACTAGCGGGATACGAGCAGTACTTC

clone_size: .
j_call: TRBJ2-2
d_call: .
v_call: TRBV28
cdr3_aa: CASQFHPIYGGELFF
cdr3_nt: TGTGCCAGCCAGTTTCACCCCATATATGGCGGGGAGCTGTTTTTT

clone_size: once
j_call: TRBJ2-3
d_call: .
v_call: TRBV6-4
cdr3_aa: CASSEVGGSTDTQYF
cdr3_nt: TGTGCCAGCAGTGAAGTGGGAGGCAGCACAGATACGCAGTATTTT

clone_size: .
j_call: TRBJ2-1
d_call: TRBD2
v_call: TRBV11-2
cdr3_aa: CASRSRTSGSYEQFF
cdr3_nt: TGTGCCAGCAGGTCCCGGACTAGCGGGAGCTATGAGCAGTTCTTC

clone_size: .
j_call: TRBJ2-2
d_call: .
v_call: TRBV28
cdr3_aa: CASSSRIGGNFNTGELFF
cdr3_nt: TGTGCCAGCAGTTCCCGGATAGGCGGAAATTTTAACACCGGGGAGCTGTTTTTT

clone_size: .
j_call: TRBJ2-2
d_call: .
v_call: TRBV7-4
cdr3_aa: CASSLCRTRPKGGELFF
cdr3_nt: TGTGCCAGCAGCTTATGTAGGACTCGACCCAAAGGCGGGGAGCTGTTTTTT

clone_size: .
j_call: TRBJ2-1
d_call: TRBD2
v_call: TRBV11-3
cdr3_aa: CASSPRVGPRASGGQFF
cdr3_nt: TGTGCCAGCAGCCCTCGGGTCGGCCCCCGGGCTAGCGGAGGGCAGTTCTTC

clone_size: .
j_call: TRBJ2-7
d_call: .
v_call: TRBV7-9
cdr3_aa: CASSLGRGTLLWQYF
cdr3_nt: TGTGCCAGCAGCTTAGGCCGGGGGACCCTTCTCTGGCAGTACTTC

clone_size: .
j_call: TRBJ2-1
d_call: .
v_call: TRBV7-2
cdr3_aa: CASSLADYNEQFF
cdr3_nt: TGTGCCAGCAGCTTGGCGGACTACAATGAGCAGTTCTTC

clone_size: .
j_call: TRBJ1-3
d_call: .
v_call: TRBV9
cdr3_aa: CASSGGVLSPESSGNTIYF
cdr3_nt: TGTGCCAGCAGCGGGGGGGTTTTGTCGCCCGAGAGCTCTGGAAACACCATATATTTT

clone_size: once
j_call: TRBJ2-4
d_call: TRBD1
v_call: TRBV30
cdr3_aa: CAWKRRDRAFGKNIQYF
cdr3_nt: TGTGCCTGGAAGAGGCGGGACAGGGCCTTTGGCAAAAACATTCAGTACTTC

clone_size: once
j_call: TRBJ2-2
d_call: .
v_call: TRBV6-1
cdr3_aa: CASSEARFIGRENTGELFF
cdr3_nt: TGTGCCAGCAGTGAAGCGCGATTTATTGGCAGAGAAAACACCGGGGAGCTGTTTTTT

clone_size: once
j_call: TRBJ2-7
d_call: .
v_call: TRBV5-5
cdr3_aa: CASSQGKYEQYF
cdr3_nt: TGTGCCAGCAGCCAGGGGAAATACGAGCAGTACTTC

clone_size: .
j_call: TRBJ1-4
d_call: TRBD1
v_call: TRBV4-3
cdr3_aa: CASSLDRAGEKLFF
cdr3_nt: TGCGCCAGCAGCCTCGACAGGGCGGGCGAAAAACTGTTTTTT

clone_size: .
j_call: TRBJ2-7
d_call: .
v_call: TRBV28
cdr3_aa: CASSLVRIAYEQYF
cdr3_nt: TGTGCCAGCAGTTTAGTTAGGATTGCCTACGAGCAGTACTTC

clone_size: .
j_call: TRBJ2-2
d_call: TRBD2
v_call: TRBV2
cdr3_aa: CASRGMMTSGSRGELFF
cdr3_nt: TGTGCCAGCAGAGGGATGATGACTAGCGGGAGCCGGGGGGAGCTGTTTTTT

clone_size: .
j_call: TRBJ2-4
d_call: .
v_call: TRBV5-1
cdr3_aa: CASSFTPGAGAKNIQYF
cdr3_nt: TGCGCCAGCAGCTTTACCCCAGGTGCGGGGGCCAAAAACATTCAGTACTTC

clone_size: .
j_call: TRBJ1-1
d_call: TRBD1
v_call: TRBV28
cdr3_aa: CASSQKQGAMNTEAFF
cdr3_nt: TGTGCCAGCAGCCAAAAACAGGGGGCCATGAACACTGAAGCTTTCTTT

clone_size: .
j_call: TRBJ1-2
d_call: .
v_call: TRBV7-8
cdr3_aa: CASSRSTDANYGYTF
cdr3_nt: TGTGCCAGCAGCCGATCGACAGATGCTAACTATGGCTACACCTTC